The 30 T cell receptor beta chains below were found in one sample sequenced in a study of T cell repertoires in cytomegalovirus infection. What these receptors recognize is not known. TCRdb analysed the reads with MiXCR anew, one entry per CDR3 protein. The data hold hundreds of thousands of distinct CDR3 sequences, with 40% to 50% observed a single time. The input for sequencing was cultured PBMCs, taken from culture after CMV antigen stimulation. Receptors were obtained from a human donor in good health (CMV status not recorded). Some clones in this sample may be carry-over from other donors' samples.

The V gene is TRBV6-5, the J gene TRBJ2-3; 10 bases line up with TRBD1. With V trimmed by 7 bases and J by 6 bases, 10 bases remained unmatched. This CDR3 is built from 15 residues. Looked up from germline, CDR1 is MNHEY and CDR2 is SVGAGI. In DNA form, the CDR3 reads TGTGCCAGCACCAAAGGGGACAGGGGATCGGATACGCAGTATTTT. Its translation: CASTKGDRGSDTQYF.

J is TRBJ2-7 and V is TRBV7-8; 9 bases line up with TRBD1. V lost 1 base, J lost 4 bases, and 11 bases stayed unmatched. The CDR3 runs to 17 residues. Germline V lookup: CDR1 SGHVS, CDR2 FQNEAQ. The CDR3 sequence: CASSLVPQGAVGYEQYF. The CDR3 DNA reads as TGTGCCAGCAGCTTAGTTCCACAGGGGGCTGTAGGGTACGAGCAGTACTTC.

The rearrangement links TRBV29-1 to TRBJ1-1; 10 bases are a match to TRBD1. The CDR3 covers 14 residues. After removal of 0 bases from V and 7 bases from J, the junction contained 5 bases not matched to a gene. CDR1 and CDR2 from the germline V gene are SQVTM and ANQGSEA. The CDR3, as DNA: TGCAGCGTTGAAGAATCGGGACAGGGGATTGAAGCTTTCTTT. Residues: CSVEESGQGIEAFF. Variable domain in full (rest from reference TRBV29-1 and TRBJ1-1): SAVISQKPSRDICQRGTSLTIQCQVDSQVTMMFWYRQQPGQSLTLIATANQGSEATYESGFVIDKFPISRPNLTFSTLTVSNMSPEDSSIYLCSVEESGQGIEAFFGQGTRLTVV.

The chain combines TRBV27 with TRBJ2-1, with 8 positions matching TRBD1. Trimming cost V 2 bases and J 2 bases; bases outside gene matches: 8. Germline CDR1 and CDR2: MNHEY and SMNVEV (reference sequence). This CDR3 has 17 residues. CDR3 sequence (DNA): TGTGCCAGCAGTTTACCGGAACCGGGACAGGCCTACAATGAGCAGTTCTTC. Translated: CASSLPEPGQAYNEQFF.

V is TRBV11-2 and J is TRBJ2-5, with 9 nucleotides matching TRBD1. The J segment lost 5 bases and the V segment lost 2 bases, leaving 9 bases of the junction unmatched. CDR1 and CDR2 from the germline V gene are SGHAT and FQNNGV. This CDR3 contains 16 residues. The CDR3 loop reads CASSLMGQGHWETQYF. The CDR3 coding sequence is TGTGCCAGCAGCTTAATGGGACAGGGCCATTGGGAGACCCAGTACTTC.

The chain couples TRBV11-2 to TRBJ1-2; D gene unclear. V lost 3 bases, J lost 4 bases, and 12 bases lay in between. The CDR3 totals 14 residues. Germline V CDR1 and CDR2: SGHAT, FQNNGV. The CDR3 sequence: CASSFIKGFYGYTF. The CDR3 DNA follows: TGTGCCAGCAGCTTCATTAAGGGTTTCTATGGCTACACCTTC. Supplemented by reference TRBV11-2 and TRBJ1-2, the full variable domain reads EAGVAQSPRYKIIEKRQSVAFWCNPISGHATLYWYQQILGQGPKLLIQFQNNGVVDDSQLPKDRFSAERLKGVDSTLKIQPAKLEDSAVYLCASSFIKGFYGYTFGSGTRLTVV.

This chain connects TRBV2 to TRBJ1-3, with TRBD1 matching over 7 bases. The CDR3 sequence is 15 residues long. The junction had 7 bases not matched to a gene; V was cut back by 6 bases and J by 2 bases. CDR1 SNHLY and CDR2 FYNNEI come from the germline V gene. The CDR3 nucleotides are TGTGCCAGCAGGAGAGGGGACAGTGCTGGAAACACCATATATTTT. Translated: CASRRGDSAGNTIYF. The variable domain in full, with the rest retrieved from reference TRBV2 and TRBJ1-3, is EPEVTQTPSHQVTQMGQEVILRCVPISNHLYFYWYRQILGQKVEFLVSFYNNEISEKSEIFDDQFSVERPDGSNFTLKIRSTKLEDSAMYFCASRRGDSAGNTIYFGEGSWLTVV.

This clonotype was seen many times. The chain combines TRBV7-6 with TRBJ1-5; no clear D gene. The CDR3 covers 15 residues. V dropped 1 base and J dropped 0 bases, with 7 bases sitting between them. Germline loops: CDR1 SGHVS, CDR2 FNYEAQ. The DNA of the CDR3 is TGTGCCAGCAGCTTAGGGGGAGATAGCAATCAGCCCCAGCATTTT. Amino acid sequence: CASSLGGDSNQPQHF.

The chain joins TRBV12-3 or TRBV12-4 to TRBJ2-6, with 7 bases matching TRBD1. The CDR3 is 16 amino acids. The J segment lost 0 bases and the V segment lost 5 bases, leaving 4 bases of the junction unmatched. CDR3 sequence: CASSRDSVSGANVLTF. The CDR3, as DNA: TGTGCCAGCAGTCGGGACAGCGTCTCTGGGGCCAACGTCCTGACTTTC.

The genes are TRBV20-1 and TRBJ2-7; D uncertain. The CDR3 has 16 residues. V gave up 0 bases and J gave up 4 bases, with 19 bases separating them. CDR1 is DFQATT and CDR2 is SNEGSKA in the germline V gene (reference sequence). The CDR3 DNA is TGCAGTGCTAGAGATCCGGCAGGATCGTCTTCATACGAGCAGTACTTC. Protein product: CSARDPAGSSSYEQYF.

The chain couples TRBV7-2 to TRBJ2-5; D gene uncertain. Trimming took off 6 bases at V and 5 bases at J, with 13 bases between the two ends. Germline-derived CDR1 and CDR2 are SGHTA and FQGNSA. The CDR3 runs to 13 residues. CDR3 nucleotide sequence: TGTGCCAGCAGTTCTCAACTTCTGGAGACCCAGTACTTC. Translating it yields CASSSQLLETQYF.

This chain uses TRBV7-8 with TRBJ1-4; D not certain. Trimming left V 5 bases short and J 8 bases short, with 18 bases between. This CDR3 has 15 residues. Germline V CDR1 and CDR2: SGHVS, FQNEAQ. CDR3 residues: CASSRGLSPGEKLFF. The CDR3 DNA sequence: TGTGCCAGCAGCAGAGGACTCTCCCCGGGGGAAAAACTGTTTTTT.

This clonotype was recorded only once. The chain carries TRBV12-3 or TRBV12-4 and TRBJ1-2; 8 nucleotides line up with TRBD1. V was clipped by 6 bases and J by 4 bases; unmatched bases: 7. The CDR3 sequence is 14 residues long. DNA of the CDR3: TGTGCCAGCAGCAGGGACAGGCAGGCCTATGGCTACACCTTC. Translating gives CASSRDRQAYGYTF.

The V and J genes are TRBV20-1 and TRBJ1-5; the match to TRBD1 covers 8 bases. The CDR3 runs 20 residues. CDR1 is DFQATT, CDR2 SNEGSKA, per germline (reference sequence). V trimming: 3 bases; J trimming: 1 base; junction bases outside the gene matches: 20. The CDR3 loop reads CSASGENWRQGSFSNQPQHF. The CDR3 region has the DNA TGCAGTGCTAGTGGAGAGAATTGGCGACAGGGGAGTTTCAGCAATCAGCCCCAGCATTTT.

The chain combines TRBV24-1 with TRBJ2-2; D gene uncertain. Germline CDR1 KGHDR, CDR2 SFDVKD. There are 13 residues in the CDR3. Trimming removed 7 bases at V and 4 bases at J, with 9 bases between. As DNA, the CDR3 is TGTGCCACCAGACCCACAGCCACCGGGGAGCTGTTTTTT. Protein: CATRPTATGELFF.

V usage is TRBV12-3 or TRBV12-4 and J usage is TRBJ2-1; 10 bases fit TRBD1. Unmatched junction bases numbered 3, after V lost 1 base and J lost 9 bases. The CDR3 runs to 14 residues. The CDR3 here is CASSLGTGGLEQFF. The CDR3 DNA reads TGTGCCAGCAGTTTAGGGACAGGGGGACTTGAGCAGTTCTTC.

The V gene is TRBV5-6, the J gene TRBJ2-7, with 12 bases aligning to TRBD2. The CDR3 sequence is 14 residues long. In germline, CDR1 is SGHDT, CDR2 YYEEEE. Trimming at V came to 4 bases and at J to 4 bases, leaving 3 bases not matched to a gene. CDR3 bases: TGTGCCAGCAGCCGGACTAGCGGGAAGTACGAGCAGTACTTC. Translated: CASSRTSGKYEQYF.

This chain links TRBV4-2 with TRBJ2-1; 11 bases map to TRBD2. Germline V CDR1 and CDR2: LGHNA, YNFKEQ. The CDR3 loop spans 18 amino acids. V shed 0 bases, J shed 4 bases, and the junction held 8 bases outside the gene matches. The CDR3 is CASSQDLVAGGFYNEQFF. In DNA form, the CDR3 reads TGTGCCAGCAGCCAAGATCTGGTAGCGGGAGGGTTTTACAATGAGCAGTTCTTC.

Only a few counts were recorded for this clonotype. The chain couples TRBV4-1 to TRBJ1-5; D remains ambiguous. CDR3 size: 14 residues. V was trimmed by 0 bases and J by 3 bases, leaving 6 bases between them. Per germline, CDR1 MGHRA and CDR2 YSYEKL. The CDR3 DNA is TGCGCCAGCAGCCAAGAGGCGCTCAATCAGCCCCAGCATTTT. Translation: CASSQEALNQPQHF.

This clonotype was observed many times. This CDR3 reads CASSLRPGPPDREQFF. CDR3 DNA: TGTGCCAGCAGCTTACGCCCCGGGCCTCCGGACAGGGAGCAGTTCTTC. The chain joins TRBV7-6 to TRBJ2-1; 7 nucleotides line up with TRBD1. With V trimmed by 2 bases and J by 10 bases, 14 bases remained unmatched. Germline CDR1 reads SGHVS; CDR2 reads FNYEAQ. This CDR3 is built from 16 residues.

The chain carries TRBV6-6 and TRBJ1-5; D is unclear. Trimming left V 7 bases short and J 10 bases short, with 14 bases between. The CDR3 is made up of 12 amino acids. In germline, CDR1 is MNHNY, CDR2 SVGAGI (reference sequence). CDR3 sequence reads: CASKVGPGPQHF. The CDR3 DNA reads TGTGCCAGCAAGGTAGGGCCCGGTCCCCAGCATTTT.

The J gene is TRBJ1-6, the V gene TRBV2; 7 bases fit TRBD1. This CDR3 region has 16 residues. With V trimmed by 8 bases and J by 5 bases, 12 bases remained unmatched. Germline values: CDR1 SNHLY, CDR2 FYNNEI. The CDR3 reads CASGRQGPPHNSPLHF. The CDR3 DNA reads TGTGCCAGCGGAAGACAGGGCCCCCCTCATAATTCACCCCTCCACTTT.

The V call is TRBV6-6, the J call TRBJ2-1, with 8 bases matching TRBD1. This CDR3 is built from 16 residues. Germline CDR1 MNHNY, CDR2 SVGAGI (reference sequence). V trimming: 5 bases; J trimming: 4 bases; junction bases outside the gene matches: 10. The CDR3 nucleotides read TGTGCCAGCAGTCAAAACAGGGGGGCCGTTTACAATGAGCAGTTCTTC. It translates to CASSQNRGAVYNEQFF.

The rearrangement links TRBV12-3 or TRBV12-4 to TRBJ2-7, with TRBD2 matching over 7 bases. After removal of 3 bases from V and 4 bases from J, the junction contained 9 bases not matched to a gene. CDR3 length: 15 residues. The CDR3: CASSFGAGVLYEQYF. The CDR3 DNA reads as TGTGCCAGCAGTTTTGGGGCGGGAGTGTTGTACGAGCAGTACTTC.

This chain uses TRBV12-3 or TRBV12-4 with TRBJ1-2; D gene unclear. The CDR3 is 13 residues long. Trimming stripped 1 base from V and 8 bases from J, with 11 bases between. The CDR3, as DNA: TGTGCCAGCAGTTTAGGTGAGCCGGGGGGCTACACCTTC. This gives the protein CASSLGEPGGYTF.

V and J are TRBV11-2 and TRBJ2-1; TRBD2 aligns across 8 bases. The CDR3 is 15 amino acids. V lost 1 base and J lost 7; bases outside the gene matches: 6. Germline V gene lookup returns CDR1 SGHAT and CDR2 FQNNGV. The CDR3 DNA reads TGTGCCAGCAGCTTAGTGGTTAGCGGGGTAAATGAGCAGTTCTTC. Translating it yields CASSLVVSGVNEQFF.

This clonotype showed up just a few times. This rearrangement joins TRBV12-3 or TRBV12-4 to TRBJ1-4, with 7 positions matching TRBD1. V lost 6 bases, J lost 7 bases, and 8 bases stayed unmatched. The CDR3 extends over 14 amino acids. CDR3 region: CASRGGGGGEKLFF. As DNA, the CDR3 is TGTGCCAGCAGAGGGGGCGGAGGTGGTGAAAAACTGTTTTTT.

The chain links TRBV23-1 to TRBJ2-5; D gene uncertain. TRBV23-1 is identified as an open reading frame with a role that is uncertain. This CDR3 has 16 amino acids. V lost 0 bases and J 4 bases, leaving 15 bases between the germline ends. CDR3 sequence (DNA): TGCGCCAGCAGTCAATCAGGAAGCTACCCCCGAGAGACCCAGTACTTC. Amino acids: CASSQSGSYPRETQYF.

In its sample, this clonotype was seen once. The chain is built from TRBV19 and TRBJ1-2; a possible D gene is TRBD1 (6 bases). This CDR3 region has 13 residues. V was trimmed by 7 bases and J by 10 bases, leaving 19 bases between them. From germline, CDR1 is LNHDA and CDR2 SQIVND (reference sequence). CDR3 amino acids: CASTSEGRGFYTF. CDR3 in DNA: TGTGCCAGTACCTCCGAGGGGAGGGGGTTCTACACCTTC. Combining the CDR3 with reference TRBV19 and TRBJ1-2 gives the whole variable domain DGGITQSPKYLFRKEGQNVTLSCEQNLNHDAMYWYRQDPGQGLRLIYYSQIVNDFQKGDIAEGYSVSREKKESFPLTVTSAQKNPTAFYLCASTSEGRGFYTFGSGTRLTVV.

In its sample, this clonotype was seen a few times. The chain couples TRBV12-3 or TRBV12-4 to TRBJ2-7, with D unclear. The CDR3 consists of 12 residues. Trimming stripped 3 bases from V and 7 bases from J, with 10 bases between. The CDR3 nucleotides are TGTGCCAGCAGTTTTGAATCGGAAGAGCAGTACTTC. Protein: CASSFESEEQYF.